A single sample gave rise to the 14 T cell receptor beta chains below, sequenced in a study of beta chain features in type 1 diabetes. The entirety of the isolated RNA underwent reverse transcription, so expressed TCRB transcripts were sequenced. Clones were sequenced by immunoSEQ multiplex PCR, and TCRdb holds only the in-frame ones, with some missing. The sample carries about 900,000 clones, around a sixth recorded once. Specimen: naive CD4+ T cells from blood. Receptors originate from a woman younger than 30 in good health.

The chain links TRBV5-1 to TRBJ2-3, with a possible D match to TRBD1 (8 bases). CDR3 length equals 14 residues. Trimming stripped 8 bases from V and 3 bases from J, with 16 bases between. Germline-derived CDR1 and CDR2 are SGHRS and YFSETQ. CDR3: CASNGQGGTDTQYF. The CDR3 nucleotides are TGCGCCAGTAACGGACAGGGAGGGACAGATACGCAGTATTTT.

This clone was counted a few times. The chain is built from TRBV15 and TRBJ1-6; 8 nucleotides match TRBD1. The V gene's germline CDR1 is LNHNV and CDR2 YYDKDF (reference sequence). The CDR3 extends over 15 amino acids. With V trimmed by 3 bases and J by 10 bases, 8 bases remained unmatched. For the CDR3, the DNA is TGTGCCACCAGCAGTTTCAGGGGGCCTCGGTCACCCCTCCACTTT. As protein: CATSSFRGPRSPLHF.

The rearrangement joins TRBV7-2 to TRBJ2-5, with TRBD2 matching over 13 bases. CDR3 size: 19 residues. Per germline, CDR1 SGHTA and CDR2 FQGNSA. Trimming removed 4 bases from V and 0 bases from J; junction bases left unmatched: 11. The CDR3 protein is CASSSRTSGSPGYQETQYF. The CDR3, as DNA: TGTGCCAGCAGCTCCCGGACTAGCGGGAGCCCGGGGTACCAAGAGACCCAGTACTTC.

The rearrangement links TRBV10-3 to TRBJ2-7, with a tentative D call TRBD2 (5 bases). Germline V gene sequence: CDR1 ENHRY, CDR2 SYGVKD. Trimming cost V 10 bases and J 3 bases, with 16 bases left between them. CDR3 length equals 13 residues. CDR3 in DNA: TGTGCCAGCAGCATGGACTCCCGCTACGAGCAGTACTTC. This translates into CASSMDSRYEQYF.

The gene calls are TRBV6-6 and TRBJ2-3; D perhaps matches TRBD2 (5 bases). The CDR3 extends over 15 amino acids. V was clipped by 6 bases and J by 0 bases, with 13 bases between them. CDR1 MNHNY and CDR2 SVGAGI come from the germline V gene (reference sequence). The CDR3 DNA reads as TGTGCCAGCAGCCCGCGGGTAGGAAGCACAGATACGCAGTATTTT. It encodes CASSPRVGSTDTQYF.

This sequence joins TRBV11-2 and TRBJ2-2; TRBD2 matches at 9 bases. Germline V gene data show CDR1 as SGHAT and CDR2 as FQNNGV. Losses at the gene ends were 0 bases for V and 4 bases for J; bases not matched to a gene: 9. The CDR3 is made up of 18 amino acids. The CDR3 sequence is CASSLEWRAGGFTGELFF. CDR3 DNA: TGTGCCAGCAGCTTAGAGTGGAGAGCGGGAGGTTTCACCGGGGAGCTGTTTTTT.

The genes are TRBV29-1 and TRBJ1-1; no reliable D call. Deletions cut 7 bases from V and 4 bases from J, with 10 bases between. The CDR3 contains 11 residues. CDR1 SQVTM and CDR2 ANQGSEA come from the germline V gene. The CDR3 sequence is CSGRRGTEAFF. The DNA of the CDR3 is TGCAGCGGGCGACGGGGCACTGAAGCTTTCTTT.

The chain links TRBV7-2 to TRBJ2-7, with D unresolved. From germline, CDR1 is SGHTA and CDR2 FQGNSA. The length of the CDR3 is 14 residues. The V end lost 3 bases, the J end lost 5 bases, and 14 bases lay between the germline ends. CDR3 sequence: CASSLGLLGNEQYF. For the CDR3, the DNA is TGTGCCAGCAGCTTGGGTTTGCTAGGCAACGAGCAGTACTTC.

This rearrangement joins TRBV5-1 to TRBJ2-1; D remains ambiguous. Trimming left V 1 base short and J 2 bases short, with 13 bases between. The CDR3 length is 16 residues. Germline V gives CDR1 SGHRS, CDR2 YFSETQ. The CDR3 region is CASSLSAIPAYNEQFF. CDR3 nucleotides: TGCGCCAGCAGCTTGTCGGCCATTCCCGCCTACAATGAGCAGTTCTTC.

The table lists this clone with a few counts. The chain has TRBV18 and TRBJ2-1, with no clear D. Trimming removed 4 bases at V and 0 bases at J, with 10 bases between. This CDR3 spans 15 amino acids. Germline V gene lookup returns CDR1 KGHSH and CDR2 LQKENI. The CDR3 DNA follows: TGTGCCAGCTCACTCCTTATGGGCTCCTACAATGAGCAGTTCTTC. Protein product: CASSLLMGSYNEQFF.

This clone was recorded a few times. The V gene is TRBV28, the J gene TRBJ2-1; 10 bases align to TRBD2. The CDR3 contains 15 residues. Germline CDR1 and CDR2: MDHEN and SYDVKM. Trimming cost V 2 bases and J 10 bases; bases outside gene matches: 8. The CDR3 nucleotides are TGTGCCAGCAGTTTAGGGCTAGCGGGAGAGAGGGAGCAGTTCTTC. This sequence encodes CASSLGLAGEREQFF. The full variable domain, its missing parts supplied by reference TRBV28 and TRBJ2-1, is DVKVTQSSRYLVKRTGEKVFLECVQDMDHENMFWYRQDPGLGLRLIYFSYDVKMKEKGDIPEGYSVSREKKERFSLILESASTNQTSMYLCASSLGLAGEREQFFGPGTRLTVL.

The sample holds a few counts of this clone. The V gene is TRBV5-1, the J gene TRBJ2-7; D unclear. V was cut by 0 bases and J by 4 bases, with 5 bases left in between. This CDR3 comprises 12 residues. Germline lookup yields CDR1 SGHRS and CDR2 YFSETQ. CDR3 DNA: TGCGCCAGCAGCTTGGACAAATACGAGCAGTACTTC. Translated, it gives CASSLDKYEQYF.

This clone has a handful of counts. V and J are TRBV7-9 and TRBJ1-1, with D perhaps TRBD1 (5 bases). The germline V gene encodes CDR1 SEHNR and CDR2 FQNEAQ (reference sequence). V was pared by 5 bases and J by 1 base, with 14 bases between. The length of the CDR3 is 15 residues. The CDR3 loop reads CASSPRGGENTEAFF. As DNA, the CDR3 is TGTGCCAGCAGCCCTCGGGGAGGGGAGAACACTGAAGCTTTCTTT.

This clone was counted only a few times. The J gene is TRBJ2-1, the V gene TRBV7-2; no clear D. Trimming removed 1 base at V and 5 bases at J, with 6 bases between. The CDR3 loop spans 13 amino acids. Germline values: CDR1 SGHTA, CDR2 FQGNSA. The CDR3 DNA reads as TGTGCCAGCAGCTTAGATCCGAACAATGAGCAGTTCTTC. As protein: CASSLDPNNEQFF.